This TCR beta chain appears in the sequencing data of a study of blood T cell repertoires in COVID-19. Across the whole study: Donors in the United States, Italy and Spain gave samples during acute or convalescent COVID-19. The cDNA or gDNA used as material had been derived from T cells, B-cell-depleted T cells, or PBMCs.

In the source study's methods: For nucleated cells, counts were estimated from reference gene primer amplification. The method was immunoSEQ multiplex PCR; TCRdb's version includes in-frame clones alone and lacks a portion of them. V and J calls and clone size are given by that table; D and trimming were obtained from the DNA. The data contain under 300,000 clones, 70% to 85% of them singletons. The CDR3 contains 13 residues. The V and J ends lost 6 bases and 3 bases, in that order; junction bases with no gene match: 4. Germline V gene data show CDR1 as SGHNT and CDR2 as YYREEE (reference sequence). The sequenced material came from peripheral blood. This TCR derives from a woman of 80 years or more with acute or convalescent COVID-19. V is TRBV5-4 and J is TRBJ1-2; TRBD1 matches at 8 bases. The CDR3 coding sequence is TGTGCCAGCACCCTGGGACAGGACTATGGCTACACCTTC. This codes for CASTLGQDYGYTF.